A single TCR beta chain is shown here with its context. The target antigen is unknown. These data are taken from a study of PD-L1 blockade in urothelial cancer. Study details: Analyses were performed on blood at 3 weeks after treatment start (the second dose) and at 6 weeks. Each blood sample yielded a median of 141,255 T cells.

The method was immunoSEQ multiplex PCR; TCRdb's version includes in-frame clones alone and lacks a portion of them. The profile covers 65,000 to 80,000 clones, with 84% appearing a single time and about 4.5% taken by the ten largest. General observations from the study: Patients who had durable benefit saw their tumor-associated blood clones expand more at 3 weeks. Below-median pretreatment blood TCR clonality predicted better survival.

V lost 5 bases to trimming and J lost 4 bases, with 15 bases between them. The CDR3 has 15 residues. The germline CDR1 and CDR2 sequences are MNHEY and SMNVEV (reference sequence). This specimen was PBMCs, taken around atezolizumab (anti-PD-L1) treatment. The J gene is TRBJ1-5, the V gene TRBV27, with a possible D match to TRBD1 (6 bases). The clonotype was recovered from a man in his 70s with urothelial cancer. In nucleotides, the CDR3 is TGTGCCAGCAGTGCCTATTCAGGGGTTAATCAGCCCCAGCATTTT. Translated, it gives CASSAYSGVNQPQHF.